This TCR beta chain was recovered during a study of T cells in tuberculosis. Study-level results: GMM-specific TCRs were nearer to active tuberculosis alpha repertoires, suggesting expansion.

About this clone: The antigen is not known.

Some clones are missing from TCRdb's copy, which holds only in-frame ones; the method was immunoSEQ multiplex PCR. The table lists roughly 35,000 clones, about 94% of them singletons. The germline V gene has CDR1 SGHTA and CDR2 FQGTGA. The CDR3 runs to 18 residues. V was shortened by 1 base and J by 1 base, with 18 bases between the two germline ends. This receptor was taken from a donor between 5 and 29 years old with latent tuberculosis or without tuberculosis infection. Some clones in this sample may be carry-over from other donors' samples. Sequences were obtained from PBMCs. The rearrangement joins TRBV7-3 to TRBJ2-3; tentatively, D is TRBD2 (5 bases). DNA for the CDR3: TGTGCCAGCAGCTTAATTCCTAGCTCGGGTGGCCGCACAGATACGCAGTATTTT. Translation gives CASSLIPSSGGRTDTQYF.